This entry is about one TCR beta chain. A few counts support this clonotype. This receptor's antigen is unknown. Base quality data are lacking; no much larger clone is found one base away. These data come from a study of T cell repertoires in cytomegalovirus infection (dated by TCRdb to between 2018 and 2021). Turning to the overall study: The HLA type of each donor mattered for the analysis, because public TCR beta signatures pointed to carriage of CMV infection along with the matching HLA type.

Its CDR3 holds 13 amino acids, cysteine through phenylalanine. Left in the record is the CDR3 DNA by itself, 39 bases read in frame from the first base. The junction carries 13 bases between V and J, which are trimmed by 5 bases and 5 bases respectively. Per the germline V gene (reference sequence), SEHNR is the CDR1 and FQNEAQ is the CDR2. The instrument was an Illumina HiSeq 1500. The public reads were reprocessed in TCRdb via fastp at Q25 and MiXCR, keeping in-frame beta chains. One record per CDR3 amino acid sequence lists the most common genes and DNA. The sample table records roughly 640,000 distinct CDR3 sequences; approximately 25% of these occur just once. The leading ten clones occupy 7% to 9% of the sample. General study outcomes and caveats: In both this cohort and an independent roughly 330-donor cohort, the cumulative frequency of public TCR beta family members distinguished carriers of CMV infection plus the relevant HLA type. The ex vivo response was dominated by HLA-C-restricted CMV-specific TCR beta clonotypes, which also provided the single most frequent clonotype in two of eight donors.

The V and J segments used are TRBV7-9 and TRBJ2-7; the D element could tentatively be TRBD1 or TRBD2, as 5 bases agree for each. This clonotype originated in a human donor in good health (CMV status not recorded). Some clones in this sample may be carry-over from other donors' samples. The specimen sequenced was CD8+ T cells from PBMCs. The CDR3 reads CASSGGSVHEQYF. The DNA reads TGTGCCAGCAGCGGGGGTTCTGTCCACGAGCAGTACTTC.